A single sample gave rise to the 18 T cell receptor beta chains below, sequenced in a study of blood T cell repertoires in COVID-19. The method was immunoSEQ multiplex PCR; TCRdb's version includes in-frame clones alone and lacks a portion of them. There are roughly 250,000 clones in the sample; around 83% occur only once, and 7.4% lies in the top ten. Sequenced sample: peripheral blood. These receptors all come from a woman aged 45-60 years with acute or convalescent COVID-19.

The chain joins TRBV28 to TRBJ2-7; 9 bases fit TRBD2. The CDR3 has 18 residues. Germline-derived CDR1 and CDR2 are MDHEN and SYDVKM. Trimming cost V 5 bases and J 0 bases; bases outside gene matches: 14. CDR3 DNA: TGTGCCAGCAGTATTAGTCGGGCGGGGGGGCTCAGCTCCTACGAGCAGTACTTC. Its protein is CASSISRAGGLSSYEQYF.

The chain links TRBV28 to TRBJ2-7, with D perhaps TRBD1 (7 bases). Deletions cut 2 bases from V and 5 bases from J, with 19 bases between. Germline loops: CDR1 MDHEN, CDR2 SYDVKM. This CDR3 is built from 16 residues. This CDR3 is CASSLMLDREVHEQYF. DNA of the CDR3: TGTGCCAGCAGTTTAATGCTTGACAGGGAGGTTCACGAGCAGTACTTC. Full variable domain (rest looked up from reference TRBV28 and TRBJ2-7): DVKVTQSSRYLVKRTGEKVFLECVQDMDHENMFWYRQDPGLGLRLIYFSYDVKMKEKGDIPEGYSVSREKKERFSLILESASTNQTSMYLCASSLMLDREVHEQYFGPGTRLTVT.

This clone occurred once. The chain couples TRBV2 to TRBJ2-7, with D unclear. CDR1 and CDR2 from the germline V gene are SNHLY and FYNNEI. This CDR3 has 11 residues. The V gene lost 6 bases and the J gene lost 7 bases, with 10 bases spanning the gap. The CDR3, as DNA: TGTGCCAGCAGCCCTCGTCTGGAGCAGTACTTC. Translating gives CASSPRLEQYF.

CDR3 DNA sequence: TGTGCCAGCAGCCAAGATACAAACTATGGCTACACCTTC. It encodes CASSQDTNYGYTF. The chain recombines TRBV3-1 (or the pseudogene TRBV3-2) with TRBJ1-2; D is uncertain. The germline gives CDR1 LGHDT, CDR2 YNNKEL (reference sequence). The CDR3 is made up of 13 amino acids. The V gene lost 0 bases and the J gene lost 2 bases, with 4 bases spanning the gap.

This clone has just one count. This rearrangement joins TRBV5-1 to TRBJ2-7; unclear D gene. Trimming pared 4 bases from V and 0 bases from J, leaving 11 bases between. The length of the CDR3 is 14 residues. CDR1 is SGHRS and CDR2 is YFSETQ in the germline V gene. The CDR3: CASSPRRNSYEQYF. CDR3 bases: TGCGCCAGCAGCCCTAGACGGAACTCCTACGAGCAGTACTTC.

The chain joins TRBV13 to TRBJ1-6; no firm D call. Germline V gene data show CDR1 as PRHDT and CDR2 as FYEKMQ (reference sequence). CDR3 length: 15 amino acids. V was clipped by 0 bases and J by 9 bases, with 12 bases between them. The CDR3 nucleotides read TGTGCCAGCAGCTTAGGACACGCAAGGAGTTCACCCCTCCACTTT. It encodes CASSLGHARSSPLHF.

This rearrangement joins TRBV9 to TRBJ1-4; D gene unclear. The CDR3 has 13 residues. CDR1 is SGDLS, CDR2 YYNGEE, per germline. Trimming pared 5 bases from V and 4 bases from J, leaving 9 bases between. As DNA, the CDR3 is TGTGCCAGCAGTCAAGGAGTTAATGAAAAACTGTTTTTT. Translated: CASSQGVNEKLFF. Together with reference TRBV9 and TRBJ1-4, the CDR3 gives the full variable domain: DSGVTQTPKHLITATGQRVTLRCSPRSGDLSVYWYQQSLDQGLQFLIQYYNGEERAKGNILERFSAQQFPDLHSELNLSSLELGDSALYFCASSQGVNEKLFFGSGTQLSVL.

V and J are TRBV5-1 and TRBJ2-5; 9 nucleotides match TRBD2. The CDR3 loop spans 17 amino acids. CDR1 is SGHRS, CDR2 YFSETQ, per germline. With 1 base clipped from V and 6 bases from J, the junction kept 13 bases outside the gene matches. CDR3 in DNA: TGCGCCAGCAGCTTGCATTATAGCGGGGGTGACACCAAGACCCAGTACTTC. Its protein product is CASSLHYSGGDTKTQYF. The full variable domain, with the rest looked up from reference TRBV5-1 and TRBJ2-5, is KAGVTQTPRYLIKTRGQQVTLSCSPISGHRSVSWYQQTPGQGLQFLFEYFSETQRNKGNFPGRFSGRQFSNSRSEMNVSTLELGDSALYLCASSLHYSGGDTKTQYFGPGTRLLVL.

V and J are TRBV3-1 (or the pseudogene TRBV3-2) and TRBJ2-1; D call uncertain. Germline V gene sequence: CDR1 LGHDT, CDR2 YNNKEL (reference sequence). The CDR3 consists of 17 residues. V lost 0 bases to trimming and J lost 2 bases, with 14 bases between them. The CDR3 nucleotides read TGTGCCAGCAGCCAAGACCCCAGAATCCAGGCCTACAATGAGCAGTTCTTC. Its protein is CASSQDPRIQAYNEQFF.

This chain links TRBV6-5 with TRBJ1-1; no definite D call. V shed 7 bases and J shed 6 bases, with 9 bases lying between them. This CDR3 is 11 amino acids long. Germline CDR1 is MNHEY and CDR2 is SVGAGI. As DNA, the CDR3 is TGTGCCAGCACCCCCCCGGCTGAAGCTTTCTTT. The encoded protein is CASTPPAEAFF.

The DNA of the CDR3 is TGCGCCAGCACGGGAGCCCAAGAGACCCAGTACTTC. It codes for CASTGAQETQYF. This chain links TRBV10-1 with TRBJ2-5; D possibly corresponds to TRBD2 (6 bases). Trimming removed 7 bases at V and 1 base at J, with 7 bases between. The CDR3 consists of 12 residues. Germline CDR1 WNHNN, CDR2 SYGVQD (reference sequence).

This sequence joins TRBV4-3 and TRBJ2-3; D is possibly TRBD1 (6 bases). The germline V gene encodes CDR1 LGHNA and CDR2 YSLEER. CDR3 length equals 15 residues. V lost 0 bases, J lost 4 bases, and 11 bases lay in between. CDR3 bases: TGCGCCAGCAGCCAAGAAAGGGGGTTCTCAGATACGCAGTATTTT. Translated, it gives CASSQERGFSDTQYF.

Only a few counts were recorded for this clone. The chain uses TRBV13 and TRBJ1-1, with a possible D match to TRBD1 (6 bases). The length of the CDR3 is 13 residues. V lost 5 bases to trimming and J lost 5 bases, with 12 bases between them. The germline gives CDR1 PRHDT, CDR2 FYEKMQ (reference sequence). The CDR3 DNA reads TGTGCCAGCAGCCTACAGGGTAAAACTGAAGCTTTCTTT. Translated: CASSLQGKTEAFF.

The count of this clone is one. This chain uses TRBV25-1 with TRBJ1-1; D uncertain. Trimming cost V 6 bases and J 4 bases, with 18 bases left between them. Germline lookup yields CDR1 MGHDK and CDR2 SYGVNS. The CDR3 covers 15 residues. The CDR3 here is CASSTKGVTPTEAFF. The DNA for the CDR3 is TGTGCCAGCAGCACAAAGGGAGTAACTCCCACTGAAGCTTTCTTT. Combining the CDR3 with reference TRBV25-1 and TRBJ1-1 gives the whole variable domain EADIYQTPRYLVIGTGKKITLECSQTMGHDKMYWYQQDPGMELHLIHYSYGVNSTEKGDLSSESTVSRIRTEHFPLTLESARPSHTSQYLCASSTKGVTPTEAFFGQGTRLTVV.

V usage is TRBV11-3 and J usage is TRBJ2-5, with TRBD1 as a possible D gene (5 bases). Germline loops: CDR1 SGHNT, CDR2 YENEEA. V gave up 0 bases and J gave up 4 bases, with 12 bases separating them. The CDR3 loop spans 15 amino acids. CDR3 DNA: TGTGCCAGCAGCTTAGAAGGCAGGGTGGGAGAGACCCAGTACTTC. Translation gives CASSLEGRVGETQYF.

J is TRBJ1-5 and V is TRBV7-8; TRBD1 matches at 7 bases. The CDR3 is 14 residues long. Germline assignment: CDR1 SGHVS and CDR2 FQNEAQ. V shed 4 bases, J shed 3 bases, and the junction held 3 bases outside the gene matches. The CDR3 reads CASSYDRVNQPQHF. In DNA form, the CDR3 reads TGTGCCAGCAGCTATGACAGGGTCAATCAGCCCCAGCATTTT.

The CDR3 region has the DNA TGTGCCAGTACCAGGGCAGTCCTACTTAACTATGGCTACACCTTC. It encodes CASTRAVLLNYGYTF. The V and J genes are TRBV19 and TRBJ1-2, with D possibly TRBD1 on 5 matching bases. V dropped 7 bases and J dropped 1 base, with 16 bases sitting between them. The CDR3 covers 15 residues. Germline V gene lookup returns CDR1 LNHDA and CDR2 SQIVND (reference sequence).

This chain uses TRBV1 with TRBJ1-3; TRBD1 is taken as the D call from the table, unchecked against the DNA. TRBV1 is classified as a pseudogene. This CDR3 is 14 amino acids long. The CDR3 coding sequence is TGCACCAGCCCCCCGACAGGGTCAGGAAACACCATATATTTT. It encodes CTSPPTGSGNTIYF.